This entry describes one TCR beta chain. Its matching antigen is unknown. The source of the sample is a study of T-cell reconstitution after alpha-beta-depleted transplantation in children. Researchers prepared the TCRbeta library using unique molecular identifiers, the study reports. TCRdb called the PCR reads again in MiXCR, with one record for every CDR3 protein. The sample carries about 350,000 distinct CDR3 sequences, 16% recorded once. Regarding the study as a whole: It was reported that alpha-beta T cells came from several hundred expanded graft clones (about two months after transplant). Surviving recipient T cells and thymic progenitors underlay high day-60 TCRbeta diversity in some patients. Once a year had passed after transplant, T-cell counts and diversity came mostly from newly produced T cells.

The V segment lost 7 bases and the J segment 4 bases; nucleotides outside the gene matches: 14. The germline gives CDR1 MNHEY, CDR2 SMNVEV (reference sequence). CDR3 length: 17 residues. Sequencing used PBMCs, mostly from graft donor cells, obtained 360 days after TCRalphabeta/CD19-depleted stem cell transplant. This chain uses TRBV27 with TRBJ2-7, with 12 positions matching TRBD2. This clonotype was obtained from a male patient aged 2 to 9 who had a stem cell transplant for acute lymphoblastic leukemia, so the T cells may come from the graft donor. CDR3 in DNA: TGTGCCAGCAACCGGGACAAGTTACTAGCGGGAGGATACGAGCAGTACTTC. Residues: CASNRDKLLAGGYEQYF.